Listed below are T cell receptor beta chains from one sample, sequenced in a study of T cell responses to AZD1222 COVID-19 vaccine. Data came from immunoSEQ multiplex PCR; TCRdb stores just in-frame clones and leaves some out. The sample holds approximately 50,000 clones, more than 60% seen once. The sample here was peripheral blood, taken on day 0 of AZD1222 vaccination. The receptors stem from an adult in good health. Both conserved end residues are part of each CDR3. D genes are given only for firm matches. Size values are once, few and many counts, or a class for expanded clones, and some rows have none.

TRBV5-1	TRBJ1-2	14	.	.	TGCGCCAGCGGAGAGTACGAGGGGAAGTATGGCTACACCTTC	CASGEYEGKYGYTF
TRBV28	TRBJ2-7	15	once	TRBD1	TGTGCCAGCAGCTCCCCAGGGGGACCCCGCTACGAGCAGTACTTC	CASSSPGGPRYEQYF
TRBV5-1	TRBJ2-5	16	.	TRBD1	TGCGCCAACCCGACAGGGGTCGGGATAACGGAAGAGACCCAGTACTTC	CANPTGVGITEETQYF
TRBV19	TRBJ1-5	14	.	.	TGTGCCACCCTAGAGGCAGGGTGGGATCAGCCCCAGCATTTT	CATLEAGWDQPQHF
TRBV28	TRBJ2-5	14	.	.	TGTGCCAGCAACACCGGGATCCTTCAGGAGACCCAGTACTTC	CASNTGILQETQYF
TRBV9	TRBJ1-1	15	.	.	TGTGCCAGCAGCGTAGTGGCGGGGGTGAACACTGAAGCTTTCTTT	CASSVVAGVNTEAFF
TRBV2	TRBJ2-1	14	.	TRBD1	TGTGCCAGCGGTTCATTACAGGGGTACAATGAGCAGTTCTTC	CASGSLQGYNEQFF
TRBV5-8	TRBJ1-2	12	.	.	TGTGCCAGCAGCACAGAGATCCGGGGCTACACCTTC	CASSTEIRGYTF
TRBV10-3	TRBJ2-7	15	.	TRBD2	TGTGCCATCAGTGCGGCTAGCGGAACCTCCTACGAGCAGTACTTC	CAISAASGTSYEQYF
TRBV11-2	TRBJ2-1	17	.	TRBD1	TGTGCCAGCAGCTTAGTCGGGACAGCTGGGGGCTACAATGAGCAGTTCTTC	CASSLVGTAGGYNEQFF
TRBV2	TRBJ2-3	12	.	.	TGTGCCAGCAGTCGGATCACAGATACGCAGTATTTT	CASSRITDTQYF
TRBV12-3/TRBV12-4	TRBJ1-1	11	.	.	TGTGCCAGCACCCCTGCGGCTGAAGCTTTCTTT	CASTPAAEAFF
TRBV27	TRBJ1-2	15	once	TRBD1	TGTGCCAGCAGTTGGGACAGGGGGCGCGGTTATGGCTACACCTTC	CASSWDRGRGYGYTF
TRBV19	TRBJ1-5	16	.	TRBD1	TGTGCCAGTAGCCTGGGGGGCGGGACAGGTTTGGTCCCCCAGCATTTT	CASSLGGGTGLVPQHF
TRBV6-5	TRBJ1-2	15	.	.	TGTGCCAGCAGTTACTCCACCCGGGGTGGTTTTGGCTACACCTTC	CASSYSTRGGFGYTF
TRBV6-5	TRBJ1-3	14	medium-sized	.	TGTGCCAGCAACGCCCTCGGGGTCGTCAACACCATATATTTT	CASNALGVVNTIYF
TRBV28	TRBJ1-2	14	.	TRBD1	TGTGCCAGCAGCTCCCGGGACAGGGGTTATGGCTACACCTTC	CASSSRDRGYGYTF
TRBV6-5	TRBJ2-7	14	.	TRBD1	TGTGCCAGCAGGCCCGGGACAGGGGTAGGGGAGCAGTACTTC	CASRPGTGVGEQYF
TRBV19	TRBJ2-1	16	.	TRBD2	TGTGCCAGTAGTATCTTTAGCGGGAGCTCCTACAATGAGCAGTTCTTC	CASSIFSGSSYNEQFF
TRBV6-2/TRBV6-3	TRBJ2-7	12	.	.	TGTGCCAGCAGCCACACAATGTACGAGCAGTACTTC	CASSHTMYEQYF